Included here is one TCR beta chain sequence, with context. The antigen it binds to is not known. No much larger clone is present one base from it, and per-base qualities are unavailable. These data belong to a study of T cell repertoires in ileal Crohn's disease (dated by TCRdb to the late 2010s). Broadly, across the study: At the time of surgery, roughly 40% of patients were active smokers, and the median duration of disease was 7.9 years. Surgery was performed for a complication in all patients, with stricturing disease in roughly 61% and penetrating disease in approximately 39%. Roughly half of the patients were given postoperative therapy, with about 19 on anti-TNF agents and 11 to 12 on thiopurines. A prospective multicentre cohort supplied the roughly 57 Crohn's disease patients whose TCR repertoires were analysed. The study was conducted in parallel with a multicentre cohort built to find predictors of early endoscopic recurrence after ileocolonic resection. Endoscopic postoperative recurrence was defined by a Rutgeerts score above i0. A total of about 170 mucosal samples from roughly 57 patients were sequenced, with samples obtained at several locations on the surgical specimen and at postoperative endoscopy. Study-wide findings and limitations: Mucosal CD4 and CD8 T cells were sorted and sequenced only in a subgroup of patients, whose size was not stated. A significantly higher proportion of clonal expansions was observed in active smokers at surgery than in non-smokers (about 25% vs 20%, p=0.02). Higher high-frequency clone percentages at surgery were associated with endoscopic recurrence; all patients with clonality above 26.8% (18/57) had recurrence. Compared with CD4 T cells, sorted CD8 T cells contained more high-frequency clones, which suggests that the mucosal expansions were mostly CD8.

Taken from cysteine to phenylalanine, the CDR3 has 13 residues. Just CDR3 DNA is preserved here, 39 bases in frame from base 1. Trimming takes 10 bases off V and 4 bases off J; junction bases not matched to a gene: 6. From a lookup of the germline V gene, CDR1 and CDR2 are ENHRY and SYGVKD. For commercial TCRB immunosequencing, about 500 nanograms of biopsy DNA were submitted for each sample. A two-step, amplification bias-controlled multiplex PCR was used by Adaptive Biotechnology to amplify CDR3 regions from genomic DNA. The first PCR used primers for every V and J gene segment; the second PCR added barcodes and Illumina adapters. An Illumina instrument was used to sequence the CDR3 libraries. On the authors' methods: The analysis drew on both the pipelines supplied by the vendor and custom analysis of the raw data in R/Bioconductor running R version 3.3.0. Clonality, ranging from 0 to 1, was calculated as the inverse of the normalised Shannon entropy of all productive clones. High-frequency clones were defined as the repertoire share of the top 100 clones, retaining only clones passing a 95% confidence test. Repertoire diversity was measured with the Simpson index, and overlap between samples was measured with the Morisita-Horn index. TCRdb took this table from immuneACCESS and kept in-frame rearrangements with V and J called. Such tables lack part of the clones; where checked against another copy, unresolved V genes explain under half of the gap, and the rest is unexplained. V and J calls and clone size follow that table, whereas D and trimming were derived from the DNA. Across this sample there are 15,000 or so clones, with under 90% seen only once. The biggest ten clones account for about 6% of the sample.

To be eligible, patients had to be adults with ileal or ileocolonic Crohn's disease and an indication for ileocolonic resection. Before DNA extraction, whole ileal mucosal biopsies were kept frozen at -80 degrees C. Genomic DNA was extracted from frozen whole biopsies with a TRizol-based method and quantified on a NanoDrop 2000 spectrophotometer. The chain employs TRBV10-3 and TRBJ2-7; 11 of the junction bases match TRBD1. The sequence was collected from an adult with Crohn's disease. The sequenced sample consisted of ileal tissue. Here the CDR3 is given as CATSGQGEYEQYF. At the DNA level, the sequence is TGTGCCACCTCGGGACAGGGGGAGTACGAGCAGTACTTC.